This TCR beta chain was identified during a study of blood T cell repertoires in COVID-19. Study summary: Specimens from acute and convalescent COVID-19 originated in the United States, Italy and Spain. Sample material is recorded as cDNA or gDNA derived from T cells, B-cell-depleted T cells, or PBMCs.

The CDR3 is 15 amino acids. V was pared by 1 base and J by 6 bases, with 5 bases of the junction left unmatched. Germline CDR1 reads MGHDK; CDR2 reads SYGVNS. Living in under 30 US areas, the participants were between roughly 18 and 90 years of age. Profiling relied on immunoSEQ multiplex PCR, and the TCRdb table lists in-frame clones only, not all of them. The sample lists a few hundred thousand clones; around 90% were seen once. This chain connects TRBV25-1 to TRBJ1-2; 10 nucleotides line up with TRBD1. The clonotype was recovered from a woman between 25 and 40 years old who had recovered from COVID-19. Sequencing was performed on PBMCs or T cells enriched from blood (not recorded which). CDR3 region: CASSEWDRGRNGYTF. In DNA form, the CDR3 reads TGTGCCAGCAGTGAATGGGACAGGGGAAGGAATGGCTACACCTTC.